The 15 T cell receptor beta chains in this list originate from one sample, sequenced in a study of regulatory T cells in long-lasting Graves disease. Time point in this sample: newly diagnosed GD, antithyroid drugs for less than 3 months. With RNA extracted from PBMCs as input, the TCR library was made. To make TCR beta libraries, researchers used iRepertoire HTBI primers and Arm-PCR of CDR3 regions. TCRdb processed the multiplex PCR reads anew with MiXCR; each CDR3 protein has one entry. The sample has around 500,000 distinct CDR3 sequences, around 16% seen once. This sample also belongs to another study, concerning T cells in Graves' hyperthyroidism and ophthalmopathy.

The sequencing here drew on peripheral blood mononuclear cells (PBMCs), taken at new diagnosis, from a patient treated with antithyroid drugs. The receptor set was obtained from a middle-aged woman with Graves disease.

This clonotype has ten or more counts. V and J are TRBV3-1 and TRBJ2-7, with a possible D match to TRBD2 (6 bases). The CDR3 has 15 residues. Germline V gene data show CDR1 as LGHDT and CDR2 as YNNKEL (reference sequence). Trimming removed 4 bases at V and 0 bases at J, with 13 bases between. CDR3: CASSRGTTPSYEQYF. CDR3 coding DNA: TGTGCCAGCAGCCGCGGGACCACCCCCTCCTACGAGCAGTACTTC.

This chain joins TRBV18 and TRBJ1-1; the D gene is possibly TRBD1 (5 bases). The CDR3 consists of 15 residues. Germline-derived CDR1 and CDR2 are KGHSH and LQKENI. V shed 1 base and J shed 0 bases, with 9 bases lying between them. The CDR3 sequence: CASSPLGGVNTEAFF. CDR3 sequence (DNA): TGTGCCAGCTCACCACTGGGGGGAGTGAACACTGAAGCTTTCTTT.

This clonotype was found many times. Written as DNA, the CDR3 is TGCAGCACCAACCGGGACTTAGGTGATACGCAGTATTTT. This gives the protein CSTNRDLGDTQYF. The chain employs TRBV29-1 and TRBJ2-3, with D possibly matching TRBD2 (6 bases). CDR1 is SQVTM, CDR2 ANQGSEA, per germline. V lost 8 bases, J lost 6 bases, and 18 bases lay in between. CDR3 length equals 13 residues.

This clonotype was counted only a few times. The rearrangement links TRBV19 to TRBJ2-3; D is uncertain. Germline CDR1 reads LNHDA; CDR2 reads SQIVND (reference sequence). V shed 3 bases and J shed 2 bases, with 9 bases lying between them. The CDR3 extends over 14 amino acids. CDR3 amino acids: CASSMAAITDTQYF. CDR3 DNA sequence: TGTGCCAGTAGTATGGCGGCAATCACAGATACGCAGTATTTT. Full variable domain (missing parts from reference TRBV19 and TRBJ2-3): DGGITQSPKYLFRKEGQNVTLSCEQNLNHDAMYWYRQDPGQGLRLIYYSQIVNDFQKGDIAEGYSVSREKKESFPLTVTSAQKNPTAFYLCASSMAAITDTQYFGPGTRLTVL.

In this sample, this clonotype turned up a few times. The chain carries TRBV4-2 and TRBJ1-1; D unclear. V was trimmed by 1 base and J by 8 bases, leaving 11 bases between them. The V gene's germline CDR1 is LGHNA and CDR2 YNFKEQ. The CDR3 is 13 amino acids. The CDR3 sequence is CASSQGGGNEAFF. The CDR3 DNA sequence: TGTGCCAGCAGCCAAGGGGGAGGGAACGAAGCTTTCTTT.

There are many counts of this clonotype. The chain combines TRBV7-9 with TRBJ1-2; 8 bases align to TRBD1. The germline V gene has CDR1 SEHNR and CDR2 FQNEAQ (reference sequence). The V and J ends lost 1 base and 2 bases, in that order; junction bases with no gene match: 0. The length of the CDR3 is 14 residues. CDR3 nucleotide sequence: TGTGCCAGCAGCTTAGGGGACAGGAACTATGGCTACACCTTC. Translated: CASSLGDRNYGYTF.

This clonotype has at least ten counts. The chain has TRBV6-1 and TRBJ1-6; 7 bases map to TRBD1. The V gene's germline CDR1 is MNHNS and CDR2 SASEGT. V gave up 5 bases and J gave up 8 bases; unmatched junction bases: 6. This CDR3 spans 14 amino acids. This CDR3 is CASSRDRVDSPLHF. The CDR3 DNA is TGTGCCAGCAGTAGAGACAGGGTGGATTCACCCCTCCACTTT.

This clonotype was seen many times. The V and J genes are TRBV12-3 or TRBV12-4 and TRBJ2-7; D might be TRBD2 (5 bases). Between the trimmed V and J ends, which lost 2 bases and 7 bases, there was a span of 15 bases. The CDR3 spans 14 residues. As DNA, the CDR3 is TGTGCCAGCAGTTTAACGCGGGTACCTTCGGAGCAGTACTTC. Translating it yields CASSLTRVPSEQYF.

The chain is built from TRBV15 and TRBJ2-7; D may match TRBD1 or TRBD2 (6 bases each). Trimming removed 4 bases from V and 11 bases from J, with 18 bases in between. This CDR3 has 13 amino acids. Germline V CDR1 and CDR2: LNHNV, YYDKDF (reference sequence). The CDR3 DNA follows: TGTGCCACCAGCATGGAGAGGGGGGACTTCAAGTACTTC. It encodes CATSMERGDFKYF.

This clonotype was counted only a few times. The rearrangement uses TRBV4-1 and TRBJ2-5; maybe TRBD1 (6 bases). The CDR3 sequence is 18 residues long. The ends were cut back, 0 bases at V and 2 bases at J, with 19 bases in the middle. From germline, CDR1 is MGHRA and CDR2 YSYEKL. The CDR3 region is CASSQDGTRGSIQETQYF. CDR3 sequence (DNA): TGCGCCAGCAGCCAAGATGGGACACGGGGCTCGATTCAAGAGACCCAGTACTTC.

The chain has TRBV24-1 and TRBJ1-1; no definite D call. Germline CDR1 is KGHDR and CDR2 is SFDVKD. The CDR3 has 11 amino acids. Deletions cut 6 bases from V and 8 bases from J, with 9 bases between. This CDR3 is CATSWKGEAFF. The CDR3 bases are TGTGCCACCAGTTGGAAGGGAGAAGCTTTCTTT.

CDR3 in amino acids: CAWSGGGPDTQYF. The CDR3, as DNA: TGTGCCTGGAGTGGGGGGGGGCCAGATACGCAGTATTTT. This rearrangement joins TRBV30 to TRBJ2-3; possibly TRBD2 for D (7 bases). This CDR3 has 13 amino acids. Germline CDR1 is GTSNPN and CDR2 is SVGIG (reference sequence). The V end lost 1 base, the J end lost 4 bases, and 9 bases lay between the germline ends. Looking up the rest from reference TRBV30 and TRBJ2-3 gives the full variable domain: SQTIHQWPATLVQPVGSPLSLECTVEGTSNPNLYWYRQAAGRGLQLLFYSVGIGQISSEVPQNLSASRPQDRQFILSSKKLLLSDSGFYLCAWSGGGPDTQYFGPGTRLTVL.

This clonotype was detected many times. The chain links TRBV6-5 to TRBJ1-3; D might be TRBD1 (5 bases). This CDR3 region has 15 residues. V shed 2 bases and J shed 2 bases, with 10 bases lying between them. Germline V gene data show CDR1 as MNHEY and CDR2 as SVGAGI. The CDR3 DNA sequence: TGTGCCAGCAGTTACAGGGGAAGGCCTGGAAACACCATATATTTT. Protein: CASSYRGRPGNTIYF.

This CDR3 is CASSGAGASYNEQFF. The CDR3 DNA sequence: TGTGCCAGCAGCGGAGCGGGAGCCTCCTACAATGAGCAGTTCTTC. J is TRBJ2-1 and V is TRBV5-4; 8 nucleotides match TRBD2. From germline, CDR1 is SGHNT and CDR2 YYREEE (reference sequence). J gave up 0 bases and V 4 bases, and 3 bases lay outside the gene matches. This CDR3 spans 15 amino acids.

This rearrangement joins TRBV4-2 to TRBJ1-4; 9 nucleotides align to TRBD1. Germline assignment: CDR1 LGHNA and CDR2 YNFKEQ. The CDR3 totals 15 residues. J lost 8 bases, V lost 2 bases, and 6 bases had no gene match. CDR3 in DNA: TGTGCCAGCAGCCAACTACAGGGGGCTGAAGAAAAACTGTTTTTT. This encodes CASSQLQGAEEKLFF.